The clone carrying this TCR beta chain was seen more than once but under ten times. These data come from a study of early T cells in non-severe SARS-CoV-2 infection. Unique molecular identifiers were attached to individual cDNA molecules. TCRdb independently ran MiXCR on the 5' RACE reads; one entry per CDR3 protein. The sample includes roughly 63,000 distinct CDR3 sequences, 13% of them seen just once. Sequencing was done on a sample of whole blood. The clonotype was recovered from an adult who was a healthcare worker with PCR-confirmed SARS-CoV-2 infection or an uninfected control (not recorded which).

The CDR3 nucleotides are TGTGCCAGCAGCTTCCCCCAAGGGCGTGGCTACACCTTC. Translation gives CASSFPQGRGYTF. This chain connects TRBV7-9 to TRBJ1-2, with D unresolved. The V gene's germline CDR1 is SEHNR and CDR2 FQNEAQ (reference sequence). Trimming removed 3 bases from V and 7 bases from J, with 12 bases in between. There are 13 residues in the CDR3.